Sequencing of this TCR beta chain was carried out in a study of early T cells in non-severe SARS-CoV-2 infection. The V end lost 11 bases, the J end lost 5 bases, and 16 bases lay between the germline ends. Per the germline V gene, CDR1 is SEHNR and CDR2 is FQNEAQ (reference sequence). The CDR3 has 12 amino acids. Individual cDNA molecules carried attached unique molecular identifiers. TCRdb reanalysed the 5' RACE reads using MiXCR and keeps one entry per CDR3 protein. The data show over 25,000 distinct CDR3 sequences, 5% to 7% seen once. The receptor comes from an adult who was a healthcare worker with PCR-confirmed SARS-CoV-2 infection or an uninfected control (not recorded which). The chain combines TRBV7-9 with TRBJ2-7; D may be TRBD1 (6 bases). Sequenced sample: whole blood. The CDR3 DNA reads as TGTGCCTCACAGGGCGGAGTGGACGAGCAGTACTTC. Amino acid sequence: CASQGGVDEQYF.